This is a list of T cell receptor beta chains from one sample in a study of cytomegalovirus exposure and HLA in healthy donors. Assay used: immunoSEQ multiplex PCR; TCRdb lists only in-frame clones, some missing. The repertoire holds about 190,000 clones, less than 85% seen once, with 4% to 5% in the top ten. The specimen sequenced was PBMCs. These receptors came from a man aged 30 to 45 in good health and CMV-seropositive. CDR3s include the opening cysteine and the closing phenylalanine or tryptophan. Part of the rows lack a size; the others show once, few, many or a class for expanded clones.

clone size,V gene,CDR3 protein
.,TRBV5-4,CASSSDRGKETQYF
.,TRBV5-6,CASSLGAPREQFF
.,TRBV7-2,CASSSPGQVYGYTF
.,TRBV5-6,CASSLSRGPQHF
once,TRBV7-9,CASSTNEVQGLYF
.,TRBV6-5,CASSTTGTVNTEAFF
few,TRBV11-3,CASSLSGLNTGELFF
.,TRBV6-5,CASSYGPGGNYGYTF
.,TRBV6-5,CASRIGITDTQYF
.,TRBV5-4,CASSPTGTNYGYTF
few,TRBV7-6,CASSLSTSGAASTQYF
.,TRBV30,CAWGRQGRETQYF
.,TRBV6-5,CASTLTYRGTYEQYF
.,TRBV7-2,CASSSGTGGYGYTF
.,TRBV7-6,CASGNGDFINDEQFF
few,TRBV5-1,CASSSRGGYYGYTF
.,TRBV30,CAWSVLPSYNEQFF
.,TRBV7-8,CASSLYRASEKLFF
once,TRBV7-2,CASKGATPYNEQFF
once,TRBV20-1,CSAPGQGGYTF
few,TRBV1,CTSSQVSAPGLAGRETQYF
few,TRBV5-6,CASSLDPSGSSGELFF
.,TRBV2,CASSRGRFDEKLFF
.,TRBV4-1,CASSLRLISGNTIYF
.,TRBV30,CAWSGGVGYTF
once,TRBV7-2,CASSLPLNTEAFF
few,TRBV7-2,CASSLVTDSNQPQHF
.,TRBV7-9,CASSRDRAGNQPQHF
.,TRBV11-2,CASSLNRSPETQYF
few,TRBV6-1,CASGSGRGETQYF
.,TRBV5-1,CASNLAGGGETQYF
once,TRBV4-3,CASSPGQRTEAFF